The 8 T cell receptor beta chains in this list originate from one sample, sequenced in a study of T cell repertoires in cytomegalovirus infection (dated by TCRdb to between 2017 and 2020). The instrument given in TCRdb is Illumina HiSeq 1500. TCRdb's own reprocessing of the public reads used fastp at Q25 and MiXCR and kept productive beta chains. Rows merge per CDR3 protein into single entries with the most common DNA and genes. The sample table records approximately 1,000,000 distinct CDR3 sequences; roughly 30% of these occur just once. The leading ten clones occupy 13% of the sample. No antigens are known for them. The treatment or condition label, read with the paper, signifies: in vitro stimulation with specific CMV peptide epitopes to enrich CMV-specific T cells. The source material was cultured CD8+ T cells from PBMCs, sampled from culture after CMV antigen stimulation. The receptors were gathered from a human donor in good health (CMV status not recorded). Some clones in this sample may be carry-over from other donors' samples.

There are many counts of this clonotype. The chain employs TRBV19 and TRBJ2-7; 8 bases fit TRBD2. This CDR3 has 14 amino acids. In germline, CDR1 is LNHDA, CDR2 SQIVND (reference sequence). Losses at the gene ends were 5 bases for V and 10 bases for J; bases not matched to a gene: 13. CDR3 DNA: TGTGCCAGTAGTCCCGGACTAGCCAGCCTAATCCAGTACGTC. It translates to CASSPGLASLIQYV.

The chain carries TRBV19 and TRBJ1-4; 7 nucleotides agree with TRBD1. The CDR3 contains 15 residues. The germline CDR1 and CDR2 sequences are LNHDA and SQIVND (reference sequence). After removal of 6 bases from V and 4 bases from J, the junction contained 8 bases not matched to a gene. CDR3 coding DNA: TGTGCCAGTAGCCCACAGGGGTATAATAATGAAAAACTGTTTTTT. The encoded protein is CASSPQGYNNEKLFF.

CDR3 sequence (DNA): TGTGCCAGCAGTTACTTCCCGACTGCTTCTAGCACAGATACGCAGTATTTT. It yields the protein CASSYFPTASSTDTQYF. This chain connects TRBV6-8 to TRBJ2-3, with D uncertain. The CDR3 is 17 residues long. Germline V gives CDR1 MNHGY, CDR2 SAAAGT. The V end lost 1 base, the J end lost 0 bases, and 14 bases lay between the germline ends.

The genes are TRBV4-1 and TRBJ1-2, with D possibly TRBD1 on 5 matching bases. The V end lost 0 bases, the J end lost 6 bases, and 11 bases lay between the germline ends. This CDR3 has 14 residues. Germline V gene lookup returns CDR1 MGHRA and CDR2 YSYEKL. Written as DNA, the CDR3 is TGCGCCAGCAGCCAAGACAGGGCCAGGAATGGCTACACCTTC. Protein product: CASSQDRARNGYTF.

This clonotype was seen more than once but under ten times. The rearrangement joins TRBV7-6 to TRBJ2-2; D might be TRBD1 (5 bases). The CDR3 totals 15 residues. Germline loops: CDR1 SGHVS, CDR2 FNYEAQ. V shed 4 bases and J shed 1 base, with 10 bases lying between them. The CDR3 region is CASSYQGENTGELFF. Here the CDR3 DNA reads TGTGCCAGCAGCTACCAAGGGGAGAACACCGGGGAGCTGTTTTTT.

V gene TRBV12-3 or TRBV12-4 combines with J gene TRBJ2-5; 15 bases line up with TRBD2. This CDR3 comprises 19 residues. The V and J ends lost 8 bases and 5 bases, in that order; junction bases with no gene match: 18. Here the CDR3 DNA reads TGTGCCAGCCTGGGGACTAGCGGGGGGCAAGGGGGTTGCAGGGAGACCCAGTACTTC. Its translation: CASLGTSGGQGGCRETQYF.

This clonotype was picked up one time. The CDR3 DNA is TGTGCCAGCAGCTTGGCAAGGGGGCCAATGAACACCGGGGAGCTGTTTTTT. Translation: CASSLARGPMNTGELFF. The J gene is TRBJ2-2, the V gene TRBV5-4, with 7 bases aligning to TRBD1. The germline gives CDR1 SGHNT, CDR2 YYREEE (reference sequence). This CDR3 has 17 amino acids. V lost 0 bases, J lost 1 base, and 6 bases stayed unmatched.

The rearrangement links TRBV29-1 to TRBJ1-2; possible D gene TRBD1, 6 bases. CDR3 length: 19 amino acids. The germline gives CDR1 SQVTM, CDR2 ANQGSEA. V was pared by 0 bases and J by 0 bases, with 23 bases between. CDR3 residues: CSVEDPKQGHSFTNYGYTF. Here the CDR3 DNA reads TGCAGCGTTGAAGATCCAAAACAGGGCCATTCCTTCACTAACTATGGCTACACCTTC.